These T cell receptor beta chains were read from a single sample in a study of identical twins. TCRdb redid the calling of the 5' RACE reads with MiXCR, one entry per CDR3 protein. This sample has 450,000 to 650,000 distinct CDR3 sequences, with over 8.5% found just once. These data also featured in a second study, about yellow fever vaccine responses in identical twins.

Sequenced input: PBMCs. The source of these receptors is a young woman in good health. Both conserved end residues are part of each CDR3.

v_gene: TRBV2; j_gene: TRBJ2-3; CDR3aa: CASRPRSGTDTQYF
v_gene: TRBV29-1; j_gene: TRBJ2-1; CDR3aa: CSVFRFEGHSYNEQFF
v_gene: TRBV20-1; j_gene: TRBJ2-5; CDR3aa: CSASITWGYQETQYF
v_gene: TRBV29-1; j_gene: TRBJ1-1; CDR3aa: CSVRGPGEAFF
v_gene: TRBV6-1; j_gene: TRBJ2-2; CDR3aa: CASSLRQGADTGELFF
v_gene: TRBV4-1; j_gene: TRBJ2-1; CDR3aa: CASSQALDNDSEQFF
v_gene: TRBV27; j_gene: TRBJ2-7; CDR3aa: CASSFGTSGSFYEQYF
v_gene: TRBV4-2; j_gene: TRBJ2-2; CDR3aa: CASSLPRAGGSGELFF
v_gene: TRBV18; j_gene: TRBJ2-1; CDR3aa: CASSRAGLGNYNEQFF
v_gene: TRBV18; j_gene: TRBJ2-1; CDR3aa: CASSPPGLASVNEQFF
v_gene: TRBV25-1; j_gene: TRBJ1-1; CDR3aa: CASRTIGQVVGEAFF
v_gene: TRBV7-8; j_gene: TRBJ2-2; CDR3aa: CASSHALSSANTGELFF
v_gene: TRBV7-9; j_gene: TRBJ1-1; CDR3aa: CASTLTGAGNTEAFF
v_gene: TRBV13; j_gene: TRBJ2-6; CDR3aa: CASSTNEPRAGGRSGANVLTF
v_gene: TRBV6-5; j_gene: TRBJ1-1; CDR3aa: CASSYSKEEGTEAFF
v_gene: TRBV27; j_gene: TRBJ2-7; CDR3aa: CASSLLGPYEQYF
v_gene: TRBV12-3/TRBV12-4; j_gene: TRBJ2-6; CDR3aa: CASCLTTGPLRGANVLTF
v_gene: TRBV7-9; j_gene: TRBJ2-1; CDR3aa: CASSHGLAGRDNEQFF
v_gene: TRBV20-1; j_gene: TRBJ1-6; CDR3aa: CSAMDRGNSPLHF
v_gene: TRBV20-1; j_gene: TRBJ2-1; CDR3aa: CSARAVAGGKYNEQFF
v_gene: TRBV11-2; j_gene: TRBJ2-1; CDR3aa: CASSLGILRELVNEQFF
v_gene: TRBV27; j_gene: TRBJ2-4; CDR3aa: CASSNFGSKNIQYF
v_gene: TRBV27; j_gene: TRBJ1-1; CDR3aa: CASKTGNTEAFF
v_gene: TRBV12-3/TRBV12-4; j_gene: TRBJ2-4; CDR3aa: CASTQGDIKNIQYF
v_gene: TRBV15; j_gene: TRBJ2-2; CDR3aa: CATSPRNTGELFF
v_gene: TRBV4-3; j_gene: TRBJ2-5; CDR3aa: CASSQDFSGQETQYF
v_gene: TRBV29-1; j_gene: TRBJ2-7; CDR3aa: CSVVRGGASEQYF
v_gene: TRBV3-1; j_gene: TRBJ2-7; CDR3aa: CASSQVTSGSDYEQYF
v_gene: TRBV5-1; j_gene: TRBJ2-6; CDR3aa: CASSSYGQGLSSGANVLTF
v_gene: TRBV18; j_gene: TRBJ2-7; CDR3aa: CASSPSGLSSYEQYF
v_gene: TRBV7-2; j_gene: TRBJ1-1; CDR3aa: CASSSWQGAEAFF
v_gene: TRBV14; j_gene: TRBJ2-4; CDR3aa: CASSQDMRRSKNIQYF
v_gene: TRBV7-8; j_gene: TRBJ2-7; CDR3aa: CASSLPDAVPYEQYF
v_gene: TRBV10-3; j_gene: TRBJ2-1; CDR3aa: CAISERLHREQFF
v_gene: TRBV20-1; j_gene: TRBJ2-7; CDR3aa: CSASGGPSSYEQYF
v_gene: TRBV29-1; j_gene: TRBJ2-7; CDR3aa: CSATTGAPYEQYF
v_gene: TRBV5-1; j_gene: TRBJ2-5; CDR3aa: CASGSSETQYF
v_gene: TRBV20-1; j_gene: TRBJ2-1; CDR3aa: CSARKTSWQFF
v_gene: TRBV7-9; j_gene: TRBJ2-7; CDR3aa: CASSAIGYYEQYF
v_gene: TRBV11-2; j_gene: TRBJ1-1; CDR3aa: CASSTQTGAGAFF
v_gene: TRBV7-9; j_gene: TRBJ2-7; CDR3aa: CASSLTPTGAFGQYF
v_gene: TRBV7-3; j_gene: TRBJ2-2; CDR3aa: CASSAYVTGELFF
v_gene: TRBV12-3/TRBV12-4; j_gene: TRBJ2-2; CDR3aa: CANKQGVGELFF
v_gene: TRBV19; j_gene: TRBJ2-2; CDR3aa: CASNIPGYTGELFF
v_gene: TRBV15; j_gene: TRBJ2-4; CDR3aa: CATSREASATSLAKNIQYF